Below, 25 T cell receptor beta chains from the same sample are listed, as sequenced in a study of tumor and adjacent non-tumor tissue in lung cancer (dated by TCRdb to between 2018 and 2020). Bulk unsorted tissue served as the source for RNA extraction, and RNA quality was assessed using a NanoDrop ND-1000 and an Agilent 2100. The method behind the library was multiplex PCR. The sample was run on an Illumina HiSeq 2500. TCRbeta libraries were constructed through three rounds of nested PCR with primers (Table S4) according to protocols modified from ARM-PCR. Clones were called with MiXCR by TCRdb after fastp trimmed the public reads at Q25, and only in-frame beta chains were retained. Records with the same CDR3 protein are collapsed into one entry carrying the most frequent genes and DNA. The sample table contains some 74,000 distinct CDR3 sequences; only one count was recorded for roughly 72% of them. The ten largest account for approximately 9% of the sample.

Input material: lung tumor tissue. The receptors derive from a middle-aged woman with non-small cell lung cancer.

This clonotype has a count of ten or more. V and J are TRBV12-3 or TRBV12-4 and TRBJ2-5, with 8 bases matching TRBD1. This CDR3 contains 14 residues. The ends lost 6 bases at V and 5 bases at J; junction bases unmatched: 8. Here the CDR3 reads CASRIQGAWETQYF. The CDR3 nucleotides read TGTGCCAGCAGAATTCAGGGGGCTTGGGAGACCCAGTACTTC.

The V and J genes are TRBV5-6 and TRBJ1-6, with 9 nucleotides matching TRBD1. The CDR3 spans 13 residues. Looked up from germline, CDR1 is SGHDT and CDR2 is YYEEEE. The CDR3, as DNA: TGTGTCGGCAGTCCGACAGGGGGTTCACCCCTCCACTTT. It yields the protein CVGSPTGGSPLHF.

This clonotype was recorded a few times. The rearrangement joins TRBV7-9 to TRBJ1-3; TRBD1 might be the D (5 bases). This CDR3 has 16 amino acids. Germline V gene sequence: CDR1 SEHNR, CDR2 FQNEAQ (reference sequence). V was shortened by 5 bases and J by 0 bases, with 14 bases between the two germline ends. For the CDR3, the DNA is TGTGCCAGCAGCCCCATACTAGGGGTCTCTGGAAACACCATATATTTT. It encodes CASSPILGVSGNTIYF.

As regards this clonotype: At one boundary the junction diverges from the germline segment, which might be a read error. The chain carries TRBV11-2 and TRBJ2-7, with a possible D match to TRBD2 (5 bases). The CDR3 is 13 amino acids. Germline V gene lookup returns CDR1 SGHAT and CDR2 FQNNGV. CDR3 amino acids: CASSLARNWEQYF. CDR3 nucleotides: TGTGCCAGCAGCTTAGCCCGAAATTGGGAGCAATACTTC.

The chain has TRBV28 and TRBJ2-4; a possible D gene is TRBD1 (6 bases). CDR3 length: 17 residues. Trimming cost V 4 bases and J 3 bases, with 19 bases left between them. CDR1 and CDR2 (germline): MDHEN, SYDVKM. The DNA for the CDR3 is TGTGCCAGCAGTTCACACAGGGTACGTGAAGGCAAAAACATTCAGTACTTC. It translates to CASSSHRVREGKNIQYF.

There are many counts of this clonotype. The chain uses TRBV10-1 and TRBJ2-2; TRBD2 matches 9 bases. The CDR3 runs 16 residues. J gave up 6 bases and V 3 bases, and 8 bases lay outside the gene matches. Germline V CDR1 and CDR2: WNHNN, SYGVQD (reference sequence). The DNA for the CDR3 is TGCGCCAGCAGTGATTCTAGCGGGACTCACCCCGGGGAGCTGTTTTTT. Residues: CASSDSSGTHPGELFF.

V and J are TRBV6-5 and TRBJ1-3, with D hard to call. Germline CDR1 and CDR2: MNHEY and SVGAGI. Trimming took off 6 bases at V and 10 bases at J, with 22 bases between the two ends. The CDR3 runs to 15 residues. This chain's CDR3 is CASRQDGSSGITIYF. CDR3 coding DNA: TGTGCCAGCAGGCAGGACGGCTCCTCTGGAATTACCATATATTTT.

Of note for this clonotype: It may be a read error: a sequence one base away is much more abundant. The V call is TRBV28, the J call TRBJ1-2; tentative D call: TRBD1 (5 bases). CDR1 and CDR2 from the germline V gene are MDHEN and SYDVKM. The CDR3 totals 12 residues. Trimming pared 10 bases from V and 2 bases from J, leaving 11 bases between. This CDR3 reads CAIRDANYGYTF. In DNA, the CDR3 is TGTGCCATCAGGGACGCCAACTATGGCTACACCTTC.

A word on this clonotype: An end of the junction differs from the germline gene, which may be a read error. The chain recombines TRBV5-1 with TRBJ2-7; D is possibly TRBD2 (6 bases). CDR3 length: 16 amino acids. Germline values: CDR1 SGHRS, CDR2 YFSETQ. The CDR3 is CPSSLGTPTFSYEQYF. In nucleotides, the CDR3 is TGCCCCAGCAGCTTGGGGACTCCCACCTTCTCCTACGAGCAGTACTTC.

On this clonotype: One end of the junction is discordant with germline, which a read error may explain. The gene calls are TRBV30 and TRBJ2-5; possibly TRBD2 for D (6 bases). The CDR3 spans 14 residues. From germline, CDR1 is GTSNPN and CDR2 SVGIG (reference sequence). Here the CDR3 reads CAWSVASWGETQYF. The CDR3, as DNA: TGTGCCTGGAGTGTAGCCTCCTGGGGGGAGACCCAGTATTTC.

V usage is TRBV5-5 and J usage is TRBJ2-3; possible D gene TRBD2, 7 bases. V was clipped by 6 bases and J by 6 bases, with 23 bases between them. Germline V gene sequence: CDR1 SGHKS, CDR2 YYEKEE (reference sequence). The CDR3 totals 16 residues. This CDR3 is CASIALGGGATDTQYF. CDR3 bases: TGTGCCAGCATCGCCTTAGGGGGGGGCGCGACGGATACGCAGTATTTT.

A note on this clonotype: Given the absence of the conserved phenylalanine or tryptophan at the CDR3 end, a read error is likely. This sequence joins TRBV11-2 and TRBJ2-5, with a possible D match to TRBD1 (5 bases). The germline gives CDR1 SGHAT, CDR2 FQNNGV. V lost 9 bases, J lost 2 bases, and 19 bases lay in between. The CDR3 runs to 15 residues. In nucleotides, the CDR3 is TGTGCCAGTACCAAATTCGGACATGCACAAGAGACCCAGTACTTA. It is translated as CASTKFGHAQETQYL.

Concerning this clonotype itself: Without the conserved terminal phenylalanine or tryptophan, this CDR3 likely stems from a read error. The chain uses TRBV6-1 and TRBJ2-5; D ambiguous. V was cut by 6 bases and J by 4 bases, with 6 bases left in between. CDR3 length: 11 amino acids. CDR1 and CDR2 from the germline V gene are MNHNS and SASEGT. The CDR3 bases are TGTGCCAGCAGCGTCGGAGAGACCCAGTACATC. It specifies CASSVGETQYI.

Worth noting for this clonotype: An end of the junction does not agree with germline; a read error may underlie this. This chain links TRBV11-2 with TRBJ2-1; D is unresolved. Germline values: CDR1 SGHAT, CDR2 FQNNGV. The CDR3 spans 15 residues. This CDR3 reads CASSLRRWSYYEQFF. In DNA, the CDR3 is TGTGCCAGCAGCTTACGGAGATGGTCCTACTATGAGCAGTTCTTC.

In regard to this clonotype: A much larger clone lies one base from this, so it may be a read error. The rearrangement links TRBV5-1 to TRBJ2-3; perhaps TRBD2 as D (6 bases). CDR3 length: 15 residues. Germline CDR1 SGHRS, CDR2 YFSETQ. The CDR3: CASSLAGGSTYTQYF. The DNA for the CDR3 is TGCGCCAGCAGCTTGGCCGGGGGTAGCACATATACGCAGTATTTT.

For this clonotype: This CDR3 fails to terminate in the conserved phenylalanine or tryptophan, so it likely reflects a read error. The chain couples TRBV6-5 to TRBJ2-2; weak D call: TRBD1 (6 bases). The CDR3 runs to 16 residues. Germline V lookup: CDR1 MNHEY, CDR2 SVGAGI. The CDR3 nucleotides are TGTGCCAGCAGTTACCTGGGACAAGTGAACACCGGAGAGCTGTTTTGT. As protein: CASSYLGQVNTGELFC.

This clonotype was counted many times. This sequence joins TRBV29-1 and TRBJ2-1, with 9 bases lining up with TRBD2. The germline V gene has CDR1 SQVTM and CDR2 ANQGSEA. The CDR3 has 13 residues. The J segment lost 8 bases and the V segment lost 6 bases, leaving 8 bases of the junction unmatched. CDR3 in DNA: TGCAGCGTCATTAGCGGGAGTGTATATGAGCAGTTCTTC. It is translated as CSVISGSVYEQFF.

The rearrangement uses TRBV14 and TRBJ2-5, with D unresolved. The V gene's germline CDR1 is SGHDN and CDR2 FVKESK. V was clipped by 6 bases and J by 1 base, with 9 bases between them. The CDR3 consists of 13 residues. The CDR3 spells CASSRIVQETQYF. Written as DNA, the CDR3 is TGTGCCAGCAGTCGGATAGTCCAAGAGACCCAGTACTTC.

This clonotype was seen only once. At one boundary the junction diverges from the germline segment, which might be a read error. This chain uses TRBV11-2 with TRBJ1-2; maybe TRBD1 (6 bases). CDR1 and CDR2 (germline): SGHAT, FQNNGV. The CDR3 has 15 residues. The CDR3 nucleotides are TGTGCCAGCAGCTCATCTCCGGGACACACCTATGGTTACACCTTT. It translates to CASSSSPGHTYGYTF.

The chain's CDR3 is CASSSFPGQPQHF. CDR3 DNA sequence: TGTGCCAGCAGTTCTTTCCCAGGTCAGCCCCAGCATTTT. The rearrangement links TRBV6-5 to TRBJ1-5; D is unclear. Trimming left V 4 bases short and J 6 bases short, with 10 bases between. The CDR3 totals 13 residues. Germline V gene data show CDR1 as MNHEY and CDR2 as SVGAGI.

This clonotype has only a few counts. The chain combines TRBV28 with TRBJ1-3, with D possibly matching TRBD1 (5 bases). Germline CDR1 reads MDHEN; CDR2 reads SYDVKM. The CDR3 is 15 amino acids. The germline V and J ends were trimmed by 4 bases and 4 bases, with 14 bases remaining between them. CDR3 DNA: TGTGCCAGCAGTTCAACAACTAGGACAGGAAACACCATATATTTT. This sequence encodes CASSSTTRTGNTIYF.

Concerning this clonotype itself: A clone one base away is much larger, so this may be a read error. This chain joins TRBV21-1 and TRBJ2-3; the table's D gene call, TRBD2, was not cross checked with the DNA. TRBV21-1 is a pseudogene locus. The CDR3 has 17 amino acids. CDR3 DNA sequence: TGTGCCAGCGGGACTTGTAGCGGGAGGAACGATACAGGTACGCAGTATTTT. Its protein product is CASGTCSGRNDTGTQYF.

There are many counts of this clonotype. The chain employs TRBV12-3 or TRBV12-4 and TRBJ2-2; D is unresolved. V shed 4 bases and J shed 5 bases, with 8 bases lying between them. The CDR3 consists of 13 residues. CDR3 in amino acids: CASSWGWTGELFF. The CDR3 DNA reads TGTGCCAGCAGTTGGGGTTGGACCGGGGAGCTGTTTTTT.

About this clonotype: Because the CDR3 is missing its conserved closing phenylalanine or tryptophan, this is likely a read error. The chain joins TRBV11-2 to TRBJ2-5; D unresolved. This CDR3 is built from 15 residues. In germline, CDR1 is SGHAT, CDR2 FQNNGV. The CDR3 DNA reads TGTGCCTGCAGCTTATTCGCTGGGATCCAAGAGACCCAGTACCTC. It is translated as CACSLFAGIQETQYL.

The chain is built from TRBV20-1 and TRBJ2-1; possible D gene TRBD1, 6 bases. Germline CDR1 is DFQATT and CDR2 is SNEGSKA (reference sequence). The CDR3 totals 14 residues. DNA for the CDR3: TGCAGCGCCACCGGGACATGGTTGGGTAATGAGCAGTTCTTC. Its protein is CSATGTWLGNEQFF.